Presented here are 6 T cell receptor beta chains from one specimen sequenced in a study of CD8 T cells in ankylosing spondylitis. The study, taken as a whole, reports: Seemingly distinctive of ankylosing spondylitis blood was a TCR beta motif formed by eight highly homologous variants.

TCRdb redid the calling of the 5' RACE reads with MiXCR, one entry per CDR3 protein. The sample includes about 220,000 distinct CDR3 sequences, about 7.3% of them seen just once. No antigen has been assigned to these receptors. The sequenced material came from blood, either unsorted or a sorted T cell fraction (not recorded which). These receptors came from a male donor with ankylosing spondylitis.

This clonotype has more than one count but fewer than ten. This chain uses TRBV9 with TRBJ2-3; D gene unclear. Germline values: CDR1 SGDLS, CDR2 YYNGEE. The CDR3 spans 15 residues. Trimming left V 0 bases short and J 0 bases short, with 8 bases between. CDR3 sequence: CASSVGLPSTDTQYF. CDR3 in DNA: TGTGCCAGCAGCGTAGGGCTCCCTAGCACAGATACGCAGTATTTT.

This clonotype occurred many times. The rearrangement uses TRBV4-2 and TRBJ2-7, with D possibly being TRBD1 (6 bases). The CDR3 sequence is 13 residues long. Between the trimmed V and J ends, which lost 1 base and 5 bases, there was a span of 9 bases. In germline, CDR1 is LGHNA, CDR2 YNFKEQ. CDR3 region: CASSQATGNEQYF. The DNA for the CDR3 is TGTGCCAGCAGCCAAGCGACAGGAAACGAGCAGTACTTC.

This clonotype was recorded a few times. This chain connects TRBV9 to TRBJ2-7, with 10 nucleotides matching TRBD2. Germline loops: CDR1 SGDLS, CDR2 YYNGEE. This CDR3 comprises 16 residues. Trimming removed 3 bases from V and 4 bases from J; junction bases left unmatched: 10. CDR3 DNA sequence: TGTGCCAGCAGCGCTACCAATAGCGGGAGGTCGTACGAGCAGTACTTC. Protein product: CASSATNSGRSYEQYF.

This clonotype was counted at least ten times. The chain is built from TRBV28 and TRBJ1-3; D possibly corresponds to TRBD1 (6 bases). Germline values: CDR1 MDHEN, CDR2 SYDVKM. The CDR3 totals 16 residues. Trimming shortened V by 4 bases and J by 3 bases, and 16 bases separated the two germline ends. CDR3 DNA: TGTGCCAGCAGTTCCTGGACAGCCGGTTATGGAAACACCATATATTTT. Its protein product is CASSSWTAGYGNTIYF.

This clonotype was observed at least ten times. V usage is TRBV4-1 and J usage is TRBJ1-3, with a tentative D call TRBD1 (6 bases). V was trimmed by 1 base and J by 0 bases, leaving 16 bases between them. This CDR3 is built from 18 residues. Per the germline V gene, CDR1 is MGHRA and CDR2 is YSYEKL. This CDR3 reads CASSQVSRDTFSGNTIYF. CDR3 bases: TGCGCCAGCAGCCAAGTGTCCCGGGACACCTTCTCTGGAAACACCATATATTTT.

At least ten counts were recorded for this clonotype. The rearrangement joins TRBV29-1 to TRBJ2-7, with D possibly matching TRBD1 (6 bases). V lost 6 bases, J lost 3 bases, and 9 bases lay in between. CDR1 and CDR2 (germline): SQVTM, ANQGSEA. The CDR3 consists of 11 residues. The CDR3 DNA reads TGCAGCGTACAGGGCATCTACGAGCAGTACTTC. Amino acids: CSVQGIYEQYF.